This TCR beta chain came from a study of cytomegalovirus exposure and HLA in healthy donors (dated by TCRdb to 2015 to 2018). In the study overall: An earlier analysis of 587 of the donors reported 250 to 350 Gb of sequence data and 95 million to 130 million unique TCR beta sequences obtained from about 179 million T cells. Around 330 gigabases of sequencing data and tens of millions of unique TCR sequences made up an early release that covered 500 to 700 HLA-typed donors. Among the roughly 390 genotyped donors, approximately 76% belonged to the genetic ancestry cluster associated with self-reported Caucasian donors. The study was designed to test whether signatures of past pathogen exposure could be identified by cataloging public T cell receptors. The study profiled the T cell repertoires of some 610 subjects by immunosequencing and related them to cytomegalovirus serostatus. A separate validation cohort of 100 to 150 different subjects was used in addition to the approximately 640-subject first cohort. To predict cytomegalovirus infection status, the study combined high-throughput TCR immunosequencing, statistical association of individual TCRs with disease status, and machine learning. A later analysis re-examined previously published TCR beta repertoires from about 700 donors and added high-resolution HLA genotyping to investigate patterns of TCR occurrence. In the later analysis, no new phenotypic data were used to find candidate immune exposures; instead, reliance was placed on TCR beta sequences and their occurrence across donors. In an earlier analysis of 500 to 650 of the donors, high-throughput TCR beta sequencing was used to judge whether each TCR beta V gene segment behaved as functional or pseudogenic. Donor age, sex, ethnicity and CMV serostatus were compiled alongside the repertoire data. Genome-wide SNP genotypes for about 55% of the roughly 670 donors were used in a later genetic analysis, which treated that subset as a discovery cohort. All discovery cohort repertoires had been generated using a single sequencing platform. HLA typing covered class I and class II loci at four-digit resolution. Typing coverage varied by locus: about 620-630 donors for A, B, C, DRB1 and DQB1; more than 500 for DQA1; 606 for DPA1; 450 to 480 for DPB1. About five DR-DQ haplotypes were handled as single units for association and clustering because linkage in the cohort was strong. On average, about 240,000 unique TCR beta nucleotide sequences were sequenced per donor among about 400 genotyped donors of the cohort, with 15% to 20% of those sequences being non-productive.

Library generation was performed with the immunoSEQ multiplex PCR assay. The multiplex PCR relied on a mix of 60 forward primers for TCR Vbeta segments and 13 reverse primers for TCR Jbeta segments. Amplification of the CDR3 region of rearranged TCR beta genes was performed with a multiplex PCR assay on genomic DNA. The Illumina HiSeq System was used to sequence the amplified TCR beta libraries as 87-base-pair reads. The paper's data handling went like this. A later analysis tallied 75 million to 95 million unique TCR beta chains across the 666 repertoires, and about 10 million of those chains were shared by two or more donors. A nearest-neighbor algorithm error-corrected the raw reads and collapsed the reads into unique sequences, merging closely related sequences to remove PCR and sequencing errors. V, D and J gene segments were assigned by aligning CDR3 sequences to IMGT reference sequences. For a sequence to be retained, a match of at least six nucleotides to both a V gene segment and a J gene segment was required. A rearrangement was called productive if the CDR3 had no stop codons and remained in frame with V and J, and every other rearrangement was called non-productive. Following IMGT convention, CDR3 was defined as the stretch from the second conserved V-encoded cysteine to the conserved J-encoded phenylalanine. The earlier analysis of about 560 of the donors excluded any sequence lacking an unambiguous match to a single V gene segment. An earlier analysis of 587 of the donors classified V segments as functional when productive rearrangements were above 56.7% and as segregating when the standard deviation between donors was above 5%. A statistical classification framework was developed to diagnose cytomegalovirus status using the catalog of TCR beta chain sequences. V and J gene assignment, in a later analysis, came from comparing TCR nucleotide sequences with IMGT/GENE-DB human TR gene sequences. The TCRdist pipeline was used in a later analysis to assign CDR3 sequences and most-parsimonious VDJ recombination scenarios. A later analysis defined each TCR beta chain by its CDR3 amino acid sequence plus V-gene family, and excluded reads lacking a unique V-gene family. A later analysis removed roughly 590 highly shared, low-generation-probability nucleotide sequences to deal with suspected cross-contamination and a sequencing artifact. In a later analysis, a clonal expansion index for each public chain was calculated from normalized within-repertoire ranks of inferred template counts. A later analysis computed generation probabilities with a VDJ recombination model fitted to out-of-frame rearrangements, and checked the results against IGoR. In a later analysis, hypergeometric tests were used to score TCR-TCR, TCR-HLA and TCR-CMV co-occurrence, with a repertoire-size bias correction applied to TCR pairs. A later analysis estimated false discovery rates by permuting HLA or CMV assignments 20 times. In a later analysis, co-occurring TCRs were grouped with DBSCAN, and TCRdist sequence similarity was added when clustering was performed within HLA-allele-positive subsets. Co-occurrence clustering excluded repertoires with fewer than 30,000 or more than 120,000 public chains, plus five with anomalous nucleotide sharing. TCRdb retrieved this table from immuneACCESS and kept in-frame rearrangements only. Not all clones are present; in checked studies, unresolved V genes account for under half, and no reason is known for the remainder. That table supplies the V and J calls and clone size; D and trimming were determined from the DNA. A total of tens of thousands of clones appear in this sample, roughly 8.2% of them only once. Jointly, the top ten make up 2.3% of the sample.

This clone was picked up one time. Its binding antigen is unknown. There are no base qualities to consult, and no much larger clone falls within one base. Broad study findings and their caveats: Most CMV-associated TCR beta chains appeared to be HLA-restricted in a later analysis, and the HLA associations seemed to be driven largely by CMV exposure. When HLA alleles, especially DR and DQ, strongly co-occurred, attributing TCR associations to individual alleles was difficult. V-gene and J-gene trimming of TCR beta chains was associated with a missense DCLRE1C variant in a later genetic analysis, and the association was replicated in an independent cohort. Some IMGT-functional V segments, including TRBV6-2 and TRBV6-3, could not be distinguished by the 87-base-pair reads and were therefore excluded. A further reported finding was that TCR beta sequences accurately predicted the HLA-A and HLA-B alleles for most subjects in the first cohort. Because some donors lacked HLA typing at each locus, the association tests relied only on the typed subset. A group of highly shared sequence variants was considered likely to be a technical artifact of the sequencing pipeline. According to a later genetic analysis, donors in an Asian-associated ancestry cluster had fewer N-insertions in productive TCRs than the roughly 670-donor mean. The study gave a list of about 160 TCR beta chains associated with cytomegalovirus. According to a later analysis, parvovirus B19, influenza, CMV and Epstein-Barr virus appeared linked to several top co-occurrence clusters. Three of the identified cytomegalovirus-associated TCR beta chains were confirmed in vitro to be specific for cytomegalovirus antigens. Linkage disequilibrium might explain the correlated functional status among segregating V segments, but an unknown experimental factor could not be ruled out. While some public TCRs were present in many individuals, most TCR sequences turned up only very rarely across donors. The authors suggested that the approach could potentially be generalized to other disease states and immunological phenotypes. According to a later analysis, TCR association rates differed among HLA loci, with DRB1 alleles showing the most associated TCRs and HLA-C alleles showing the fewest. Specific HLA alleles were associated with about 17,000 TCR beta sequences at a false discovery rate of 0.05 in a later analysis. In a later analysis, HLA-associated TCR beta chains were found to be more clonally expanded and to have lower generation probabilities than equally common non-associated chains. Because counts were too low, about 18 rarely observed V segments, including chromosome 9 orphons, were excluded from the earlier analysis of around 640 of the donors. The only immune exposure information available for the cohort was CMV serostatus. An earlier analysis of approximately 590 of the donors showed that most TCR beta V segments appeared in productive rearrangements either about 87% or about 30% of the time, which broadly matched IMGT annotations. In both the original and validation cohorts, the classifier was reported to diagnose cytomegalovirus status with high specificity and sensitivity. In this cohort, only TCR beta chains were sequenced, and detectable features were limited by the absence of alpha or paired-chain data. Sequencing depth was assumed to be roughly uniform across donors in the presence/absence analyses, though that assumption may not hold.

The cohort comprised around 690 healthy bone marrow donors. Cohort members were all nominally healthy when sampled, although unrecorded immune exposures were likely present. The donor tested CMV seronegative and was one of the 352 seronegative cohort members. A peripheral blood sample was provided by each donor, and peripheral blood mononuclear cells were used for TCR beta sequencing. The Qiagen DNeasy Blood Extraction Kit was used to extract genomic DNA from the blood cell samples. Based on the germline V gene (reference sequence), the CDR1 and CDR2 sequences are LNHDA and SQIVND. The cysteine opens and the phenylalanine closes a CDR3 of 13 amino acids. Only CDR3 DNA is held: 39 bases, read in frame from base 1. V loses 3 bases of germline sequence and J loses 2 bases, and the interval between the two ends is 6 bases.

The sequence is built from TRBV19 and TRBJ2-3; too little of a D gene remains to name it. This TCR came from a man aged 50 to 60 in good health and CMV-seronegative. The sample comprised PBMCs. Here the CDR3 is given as CASSIKPTDTQYF. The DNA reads TGTGCCAGTAGTATTAAGCCCACAGATACGCAGTATTTT.